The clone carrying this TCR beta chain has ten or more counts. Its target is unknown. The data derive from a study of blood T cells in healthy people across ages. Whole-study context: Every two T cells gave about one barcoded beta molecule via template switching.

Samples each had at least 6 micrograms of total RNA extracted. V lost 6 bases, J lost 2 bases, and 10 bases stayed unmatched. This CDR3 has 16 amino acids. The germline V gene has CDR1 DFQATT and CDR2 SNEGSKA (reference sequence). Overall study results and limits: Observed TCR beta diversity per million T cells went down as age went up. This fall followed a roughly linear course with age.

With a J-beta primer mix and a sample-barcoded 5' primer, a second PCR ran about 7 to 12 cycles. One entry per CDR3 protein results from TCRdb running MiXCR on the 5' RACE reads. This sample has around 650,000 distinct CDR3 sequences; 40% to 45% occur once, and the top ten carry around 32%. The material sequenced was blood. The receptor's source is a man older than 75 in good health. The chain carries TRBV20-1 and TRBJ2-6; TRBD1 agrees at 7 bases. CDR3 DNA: TGCAGTGCGTACCCGGGACAGTCTCCTGGGGCCAACGTCCTGACTTTC. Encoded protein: CSAYPGQSPGANVLTF.